The text below deals with one TCR beta chain. The antigen is undetermined. Second-dose intervals near 4 or 12 weeks were combined. This sample is part of a study of T cell responses to AZD1222 COVID-19 vaccine. Whole-study findings and limits: Mostly white British, mostly female donors; authors suggested clonal diversity may be underestimated. Nearly half of spike-specific TCRs reportedly target variant regions that are unmutated in the B.1.351 and B.1.1.7 variants. Only a handful of AZD1222 recipients were seropositive at baseline.

TCRdb's table, derived via immunoSEQ multiplex PCR, lists solely in-frame clones and lacks some. The profile shows about 180,000 clones, 88% of them singletons. CDR1 and CDR2 (germline): SGHRS, YFSETQ. CDR3 length equals 17 residues. Unmatched junction bases numbered 9, after V lost 3 bases and J lost 5 bases. The chain has TRBV5-1 and TRBJ2-2; 11 bases map to TRBD1. The sample was peripheral blood, taken 28 days after the second AZD1222 dose. The sequence was collected from an adult who received the AZD1222 COVID-19 vaccine. Here the CDR3 reads CASSSRGQGARTGELFF. The DNA for the CDR3 is TGCGCCAGCAGCTCTCGCGGACAGGGGGCGCGAACCGGGGAGCTGTTTTTT.